This T cell receptor (beta chain) was obtained from a study of cytomegalovirus exposure and HLA in healthy donors. The PCR contained 60 Vbeta and 13 Jbeta primers. Libraries were prepared by immunoSEQ multiplex PCR; TCRdb keeps only in-frame clonotypes and omits some of them. The sample holds around 170,000 clones, about 81% seen once. The J segment lost 5 bases and the V segment lost 4 bases, leaving 6 bases of the junction unmatched. The CDR3 is 15 amino acids. Germline CDR1 SGHNT, CDR2 YYREEE (reference sequence). The TCR sequence derives from a woman under 30 in good health and CMV-seronegative. The source material was PBMCs. The chain employs TRBV5-4 and TRBJ2-7, with 13 nucleotides matching TRBD2. CDR3 in amino acids: CASSPGLAGWDEQYF. DNA for the CDR3: TGTGCCAGCAGCCCGGGACTAGCGGGGTGGGACGAGCAGTACTTC.